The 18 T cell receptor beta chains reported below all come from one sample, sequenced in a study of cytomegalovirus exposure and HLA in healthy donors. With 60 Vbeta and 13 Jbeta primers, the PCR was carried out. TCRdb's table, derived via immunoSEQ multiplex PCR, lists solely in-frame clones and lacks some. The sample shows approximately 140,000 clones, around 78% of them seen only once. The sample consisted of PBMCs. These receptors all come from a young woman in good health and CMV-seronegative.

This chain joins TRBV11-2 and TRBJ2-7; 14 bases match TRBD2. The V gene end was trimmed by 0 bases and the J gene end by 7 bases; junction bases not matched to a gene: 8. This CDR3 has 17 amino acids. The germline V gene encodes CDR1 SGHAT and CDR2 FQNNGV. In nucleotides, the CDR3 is TGTGCCAGCAGCTTAGAATGGGGACTAGCGGGAGAAGGAGAGCAGTACGTC. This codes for CASSLEWGLAGEGEQYV.

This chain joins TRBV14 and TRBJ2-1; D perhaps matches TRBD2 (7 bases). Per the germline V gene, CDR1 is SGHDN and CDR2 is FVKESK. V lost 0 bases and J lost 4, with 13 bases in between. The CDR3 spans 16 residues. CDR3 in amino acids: CASSQDSRGLYNEQFF. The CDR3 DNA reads TGTGCCAGCAGCCAAGACTCGCGGGGGCTTTACAATGAGCAGTTCTTC.

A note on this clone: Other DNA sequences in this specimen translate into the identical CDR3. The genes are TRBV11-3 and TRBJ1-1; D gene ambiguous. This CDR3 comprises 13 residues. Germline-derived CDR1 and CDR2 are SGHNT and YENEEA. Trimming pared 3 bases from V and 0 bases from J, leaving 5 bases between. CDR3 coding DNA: TGTGCCAGCAGCTTGACAATGAACACTGAAGCTTTCTTT. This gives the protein CASSLTMNTEAFF.

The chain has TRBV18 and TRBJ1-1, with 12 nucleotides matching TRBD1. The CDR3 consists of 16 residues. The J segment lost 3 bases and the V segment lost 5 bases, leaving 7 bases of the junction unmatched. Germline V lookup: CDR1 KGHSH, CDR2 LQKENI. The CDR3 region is CASSTGQGARDTEAFF. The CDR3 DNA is TGTGCCAGCTCAACGGGACAGGGGGCTCGGGACACTGAAGCTTTCTTT.

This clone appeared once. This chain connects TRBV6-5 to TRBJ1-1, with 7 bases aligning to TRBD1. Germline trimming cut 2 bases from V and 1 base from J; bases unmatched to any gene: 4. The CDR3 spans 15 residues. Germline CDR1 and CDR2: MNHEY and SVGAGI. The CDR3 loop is CASSYQGGTNTEAFF. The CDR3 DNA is TGTGCCAGCAGTTACCAGGGGGGAACGAACACTGAAGCTTTCTTT.

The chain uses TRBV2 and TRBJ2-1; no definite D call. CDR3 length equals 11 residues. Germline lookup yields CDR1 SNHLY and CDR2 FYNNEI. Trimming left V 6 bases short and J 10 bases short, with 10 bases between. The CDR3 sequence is CASRVAGEQFF. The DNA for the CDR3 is TGTGCCAGCAGGGTCGCTGGCGAGCAGTTCTTC.

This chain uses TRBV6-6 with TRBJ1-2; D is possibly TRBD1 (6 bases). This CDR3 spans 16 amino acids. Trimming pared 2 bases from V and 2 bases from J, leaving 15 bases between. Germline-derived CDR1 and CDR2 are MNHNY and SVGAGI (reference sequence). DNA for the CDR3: TGTGCCAGCAGTTACGGGGCCGGGACAACCAACTATGGCTACACCTTC. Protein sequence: CASSYGAGTTNYGYTF.

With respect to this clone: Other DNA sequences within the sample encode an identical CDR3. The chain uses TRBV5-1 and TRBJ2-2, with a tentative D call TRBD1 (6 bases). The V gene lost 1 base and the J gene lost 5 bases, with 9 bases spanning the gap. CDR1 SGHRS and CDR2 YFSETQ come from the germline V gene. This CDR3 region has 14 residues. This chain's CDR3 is CASSLQGNTGELFF. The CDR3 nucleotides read TGCGCCAGCAGCTTGCAGGGGAATACCGGGGAGCTGTTTTTT.

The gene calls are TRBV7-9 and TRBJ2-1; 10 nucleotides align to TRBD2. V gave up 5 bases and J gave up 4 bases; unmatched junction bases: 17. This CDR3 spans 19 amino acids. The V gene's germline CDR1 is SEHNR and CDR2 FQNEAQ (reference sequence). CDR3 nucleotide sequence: TGTGCCAGCAGCCCTGTAAGGGGTACTAGCGGGACTCTGTACAATGAGCAGTTCTTC. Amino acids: CASSPVRGTSGTLYNEQFF.

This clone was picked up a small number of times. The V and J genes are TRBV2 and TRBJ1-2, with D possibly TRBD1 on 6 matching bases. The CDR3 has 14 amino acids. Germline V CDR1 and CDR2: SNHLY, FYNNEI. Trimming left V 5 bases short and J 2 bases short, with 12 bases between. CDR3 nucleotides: TGTGCCAGCAGTTCTCAGGGGTCCAACTATGGCTACACCTTC. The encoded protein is CASSSQGSNYGYTF.

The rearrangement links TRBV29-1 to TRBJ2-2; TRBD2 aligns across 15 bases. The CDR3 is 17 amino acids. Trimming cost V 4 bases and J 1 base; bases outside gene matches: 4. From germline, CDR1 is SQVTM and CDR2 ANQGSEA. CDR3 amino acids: CSVAGLAGGENTGELFF. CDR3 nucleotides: TGCAGCGTTGCGGGACTAGCGGGAGGAGAGAACACCGGGGAGCTGTTTTTT.

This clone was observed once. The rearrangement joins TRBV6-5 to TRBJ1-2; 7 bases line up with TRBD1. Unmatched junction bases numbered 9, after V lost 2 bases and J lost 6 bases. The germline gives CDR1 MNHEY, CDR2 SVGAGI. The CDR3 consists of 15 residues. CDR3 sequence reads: CASSYTKGGKDGYTF. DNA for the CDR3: TGTGCCAGCAGTTACACCAAAGGGGGCAAGGATGGCTACACCTTC.

In DNA form, the CDR3 reads TGTGCCAGCAGTTTCACGGGACTAGCGGGGCGCGAGCAGTACTTC. This encodes CASSFTGLAGREQYF. This chain connects TRBV27 to TRBJ2-7; TRBD2 matches at 13 bases. The CDR3 is made up of 15 amino acids. Germline values: CDR1 MNHEY, CDR2 SMNVEV (reference sequence). J lost 6 bases, V lost 3 bases, and 5 bases had no gene match.

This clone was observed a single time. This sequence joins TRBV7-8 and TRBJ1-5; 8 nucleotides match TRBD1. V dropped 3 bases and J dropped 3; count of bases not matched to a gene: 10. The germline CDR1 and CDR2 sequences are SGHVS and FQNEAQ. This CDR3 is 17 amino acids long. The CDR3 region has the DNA TGTGCCAGCAGCTTTTTCCCCCCGGGACAGGTCAATCAGCCCCAGCATTTT. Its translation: CASSFFPPGQVNQPQHF.

The CDR3 DNA is TGTGCCAGCAGTTACTCGTCCCTATATGGCTACACCTTC. It translates to CASSYSSLYGYTF. The chain combines TRBV6-5 with TRBJ1-2; D gene ambiguous. The germline gives CDR1 MNHEY, CDR2 SVGAGI. Between the trimmed V and J ends, which lost 0 bases and 5 bases, there was a span of 7 bases. The CDR3 is made up of 13 amino acids.

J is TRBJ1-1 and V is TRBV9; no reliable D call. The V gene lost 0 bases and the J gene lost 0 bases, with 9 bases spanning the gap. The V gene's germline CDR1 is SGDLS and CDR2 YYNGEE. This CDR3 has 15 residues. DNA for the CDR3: TGTGCCAGCAGCGTAGTAGAAAATCTGAACACTGAAGCTTTCTTT. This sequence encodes CASSVVENLNTEAFF.

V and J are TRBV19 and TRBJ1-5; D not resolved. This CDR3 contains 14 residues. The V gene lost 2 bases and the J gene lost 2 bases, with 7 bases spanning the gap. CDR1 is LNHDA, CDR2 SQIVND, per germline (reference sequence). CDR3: CASSIIQGNQPQHF. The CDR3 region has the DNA TGTGCCAGTAGTATAATTCAGGGCAATCAGCCCCAGCATTTT. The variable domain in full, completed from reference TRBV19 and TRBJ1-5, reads DGGITQSPKYLFRKEGQNVTLSCEQNLNHDAMYWYRQDPGQGLRLIYYSQIVNDFQKGDIAEGYSVSREKKESFPLTVTSAQKNPTAFYLCASSIIQGNQPQHFGDGTRLSIL.

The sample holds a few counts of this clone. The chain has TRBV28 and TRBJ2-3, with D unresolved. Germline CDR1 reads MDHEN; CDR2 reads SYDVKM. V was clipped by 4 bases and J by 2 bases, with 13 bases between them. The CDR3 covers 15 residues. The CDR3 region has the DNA TGTGCCAGCAGTTCCAGTTCGATGCCCACAGATACGCAGTATTTT. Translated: CASSSSSMPTDTQYF.